The 18 T cell receptor beta chains below all came from one sample that was sequenced in a study of blood T cell repertoires in COVID-19. The repertoire was sequenced with immunoSEQ multiplex PCR; TCRdb's copy has only in-frame clones and lacks some. The sample consists of around 200,000 clones, around 90% of them appearing once. The sample comprised PBMCs or T cells enriched from blood (not recorded which). The receptors here all came from a man younger than 35 with acute COVID-19.

J is TRBJ1-1 and V is TRBV6-5, with 9 bases lining up with TRBD1. Looked up from germline, CDR1 is MNHEY and CDR2 is SVGAGI. The CDR3 runs 13 residues. J lost 6 bases, V lost 6 bases, and 5 bases had no gene match. The CDR3 DNA is TGTGCCAGCAGCAAACAGGGGGCGGCTGAAGCTTTCTTT. It yields the protein CASSKQGAAEAFF.

The chain combines TRBV5-1 with TRBJ1-1, with 7 bases fitting TRBD1. The CDR3 length is 13 residues. V trimming: 7 bases; J trimming: 10 bases; junction bases outside the gene matches: 13. Looked up from germline, CDR1 is SGHRS and CDR2 is YFSETQ. CDR3 amino acids: CASATRAGTAAFF. In DNA form, the CDR3 reads TGCGCCAGCGCCACTAGGGCGGGGACAGCAGCTTTCTTT.

The DNA for the CDR3 is TGTGCCAGCAGTGGCAGCGGGAGAAGTGAGCAGTACTTC. It specifies CASSGSGRSEQYF. The J gene is TRBJ2-7, the V gene TRBV27; TRBD2 aligns across 8 bases. The J segment lost 7 bases and the V segment lost 5 bases, leaving 7 bases of the junction unmatched. This CDR3 comprises 13 residues. The V gene's germline CDR1 is MNHEY and CDR2 SMNVEV (reference sequence).

The count of this clone is one. This sequence joins TRBV28 and TRBJ1-2; 9 bases agree with TRBD1. The ends lost 1 base at V and 4 bases at J; junction bases unmatched: 7. Per the germline V gene, CDR1 is MDHEN and CDR2 is SYDVKM. The CDR3 has 16 amino acids. The CDR3 here is CASSLFRDRVIYGYTF. CDR3 DNA sequence: TGTGCCAGCAGTTTATTCCGGGACAGGGTCATCTATGGCTACACCTTC.

The chain links TRBV21-1 to TRBJ2-3; the table's D call, TRBD1, has no DNA check behind it. TRBV21-1 is termed a pseudogene. The CDR3 runs 18 residues. CDR3 DNA: TGTGCCAGCAGCGGCAAATCCACAGGGGTCCGAAACACAGATACGCAGTATTTT. Residues: CASSGKSTGVRNTDTQYF.

This chain links TRBV3-1 (or the pseudogene TRBV3-2) with TRBJ2-5, with 11 bases identical to TRBD1. Per germline, CDR1 LGHDT and CDR2 YNNKEL (reference sequence). With 2 bases clipped from V and 5 bases from J, the junction kept 1 base outside the gene matches. The CDR3 spans 14 residues. The CDR3 spells CASSQRTGGETQYF. The CDR3 DNA reads as TGTGCCAGCAGCCAAAGGACAGGGGGCGAGACCCAGTACTTC.

The chain recombines TRBV4-1 with TRBJ1-2; 10 nucleotides match TRBD1. CDR1 is MGHRA, CDR2 YSYEKL, per germline. V lost 1 base to trimming and J lost 7 bases; unmatched junction nucleotides: 9. This CDR3 contains 16 residues. The CDR3 protein is CASSQAGQGVAGGYTF. CDR3 nucleotide sequence: TGCGCCAGCAGCCAAGCAGGACAGGGGGTAGCTGGTGGCTACACCTTC.

This chain uses TRBV28 with TRBJ2-2, with 8 bases aligning to TRBD2. Looked up from germline, CDR1 is MDHEN and CDR2 is SYDVKM. Trimming cost V 7 bases and J 0 bases; bases outside gene matches: 4. The CDR3 runs 15 residues. CDR3 coding DNA: TGTGCCAGCACCCAGGGACTAGCGAACACCGGGGAGCTGTTTTTT. Translation: CASTQGLANTGELFF.

The rearrangement joins TRBV7-9 to TRBJ1-2; no reliable D call. Trimming removed 5 bases at V and 0 bases at J, with 7 bases between. Germline lookup yields CDR1 SEHNR and CDR2 FQNEAQ (reference sequence). The CDR3 is made up of 13 amino acids. CDR3 in amino acids: CASSPQTNYGYTF. The CDR3 DNA follows: TGTGCCAGCAGCCCACAGACTAACTATGGCTACACCTTC. Supplemented by reference TRBV7-9 and TRBJ1-2, the full variable domain reads DTGVSQNPRHKITKRGQNVTFRCDPISEHNRLYWYRQTLGQGPEFLTYFQNEAQLEKSRLLSDRFSAERPKGSFSTLEIQRTEQGDSAMYLCASSPQTNYGYTFGSGTRLTVV.

The J gene is TRBJ2-5, the V gene TRBV9; D possibly corresponds to TRBD1 (5 bases). This CDR3 has 14 residues. V was cut by 3 bases and J by 0 bases, with 9 bases left in between. The germline CDR1 and CDR2 sequences are SGDLS and YYNGEE. The CDR3 DNA reads as TGTGCCAGCAGCGAGACAGATAACCAAGAGACCCAGTACTTC. Its protein product is CASSETDNQETQYF.

The CDR3 DNA reads as TGTGCCAGCAGCCAGGAGCCCGCGATTGTCTACAATGAGCAGTTCTTC. This gives the protein CASSQEPAIVYNEQFF. The rearrangement joins TRBV14 to TRBJ2-1; D gene uncertain. The CDR3 totals 16 residues. The germline gives CDR1 SGHDN, CDR2 FVKESK. V was pared by 3 bases and J by 3 bases, with 15 bases between.

The J gene is TRBJ2-1, the V gene TRBV12-3 or TRBV12-4; perhaps TRBD2 as D (5 bases). The ends were cut back, 6 bases at V and 15 bases at J, with 15 bases in the middle. The CDR3 length is 11 residues. Written as DNA, the CDR3 is TGTGCCAGCAGAACTTCCCGGAGGTGGTTCTTC. Protein: CASRTSRRWFF.

This sequence joins TRBV4-1 and TRBJ1-4; possible D gene TRBD1, 6 bases. The CDR3 totals 15 residues. V lost 0 bases to trimming and J lost 8 bases, with 13 bases between them. The germline V gene encodes CDR1 MGHRA and CDR2 YSYEKL. As DNA, the CDR3 is TGCGCCAGCAGCCAAGAGCCAGGGGCAAAAGAAAAACTGTTTTTT. Amino acid sequence: CASSQEPGAKEKLFF.

This sequence joins TRBV3-1 (or the pseudogene TRBV3-2) and TRBJ2-2, with TRBD1 identical over 9 bases. J lost 5 bases, V lost 4 bases, and 8 bases had no gene match. CDR1 and CDR2 from the germline V gene are LGHDT and YNNKEL (reference sequence). The CDR3 runs to 16 residues. The CDR3 coding sequence is TGTGCCAGCAGCCCCTACAGGGGGCGGGAGACCGGGGAGCTGTTTTTT. Translating gives CASSPYRGRETGELFF.

This clone was seen more than once but under ten times. The genes are TRBV7-8 and TRBJ1-3; no reliable D call. The CDR3 has 16 residues. Germline V gives CDR1 SGHVS, CDR2 FQNEAQ. V dropped 1 base and J dropped 4 bases, with 14 bases sitting between them. The CDR3 here is CASSLVGRSLGNTIYF. CDR3 nucleotide sequence: TGTGCCAGCAGCTTAGTGGGCAGGTCGTTGGGAAACACCATATATTTT.

The CDR3 coding sequence is TGTGCCAGCAGTGAAAGCGGGACCGGGGAGCTGTTTTTT. It is translated as CASSESGTGELFF. The rearrangement joins TRBV2 to TRBJ2-2; possible D gene TRBD2, 6 bases. The CDR3 has 13 amino acids. CDR1 and CDR2 (germline): SNHLY, FYNNEI. Trimming took off 2 bases at V and 5 bases at J, with 6 bases between the two ends.

The V call is TRBV28, the J call TRBJ2-7, with 9 bases identical to TRBD2. The ends lost 8 bases at V and 4 bases at J; junction bases unmatched: 9. Germline CDR1 and CDR2: MDHEN and SYDVKM. The CDR3 length is 14 residues. The CDR3 region has the DNA TGTGCCAGCTCCGCGGCTAGCGGGAAATACGAGCAGTACTTC. It encodes CASSAASGKYEQYF.

V gene TRBV10-1 combines with J gene TRBJ2-2; TRBD2 matches at 10 bases. This CDR3 comprises 17 residues. Looked up from germline, CDR1 is WNHNN and CDR2 is SYGVQD (reference sequence). V trimming: 6 bases; J trimming: 2 bases; junction bases outside the gene matches: 9. The CDR3 protein is CASSPSGRAGNTGELFF. Written as DNA, the CDR3 is TGCGCCAGCAGCCCCAGCGGGAGGGCCGGTAACACCGGGGAGCTGTTTTTT.